The 8 T cell receptor beta chains presented below share a single source sample, sequenced in a study of T cell repertoires in cytomegalovirus infection. Each CDR3 protein is one row after TCRdb ran MiXCR on the reads. The data show a few hundred thousand distinct CDR3 sequences, 40% seen once. Their cognate antigens are unknown. Sequencing used cultured PBMCs, obtained from culture after CMV antigen stimulation. These TCRs come from a human donor in good health (CMV status not recorded). Some clones in this sample may be carry-over from other donors' samples.

The chain joins TRBV6-1 to TRBJ1-2; unclear D gene. V lost 5 bases, J lost 4 bases, and 20 bases lay in between. Germline CDR1 and CDR2: MNHNS and SASEGT. The CDR3 is made up of 16 amino acids. DNA of the CDR3: TGTGCCAGCAGTTACCCAGAAGGACCTATCCCCTATGGCTACACCTTC. This gives the protein CASSYPEGPIPYGYTF.

V is TRBV19 and J is TRBJ1-5, with D perhaps matching TRBD1 (5 bases). This CDR3 region has 14 residues. V lost 4 bases and J lost 3, with 10 bases in between. Germline V gives CDR1 LNHDA, CDR2 SQIVND (reference sequence). The CDR3 here is CASSTRGTNQPQHF. DNA of the CDR3: TGTGCCAGTAGTACCCGGGGCACCAATCAGCCCCAGCATTTT.

The V gene is TRBV4-1, the J gene TRBJ2-5; no reliable D call. From germline, CDR1 is MGHRA and CDR2 YSYEKL. This CDR3 region has 13 residues. Trimming left V 3 bases short and J 1 base short, with 6 bases between. The CDR3 DNA reads as TGCGCCAGCAGCCAGAGGATCCAAGAGACCCAGTACTTC. Its protein product is CASSQRIQETQYF.

On this clonotype itself: The missing conserved phenylalanine or tryptophan at the end of this CDR3 makes a read error likely. The gene calls are TRBV28 and TRBJ2-7; tentative D call: TRBD2 (5 bases). Germline values: CDR1 MDHEN, CDR2 SYDVKM. V lost 4 bases and J lost 7, with 20 bases in between. CDR3 length: 15 residues. The CDR3 region has the DNA TGTGCCAGCAGTTCGACTACCCTTCAACCGGGAGAGCAGTACTAC. Translation: CASSSTTLQPGEQYY.

V usage is TRBV7-2 and J usage is TRBJ2-7; D is perhaps TRBD1 or TRBD2 (5 bases each). This CDR3 has 15 residues. Germline V gives CDR1 SGHTA, CDR2 FQGNSA. V was pared by 7 bases and J by 6 bases, with 22 bases between. The CDR3 protein is CASTSFGARVGEQYF. The CDR3 DNA follows: TGTGCCAGCACCTCTTTCGGGGCAAGGGTGGGCGAGCAGTACTTC.

J is TRBJ1-2 and V is TRBV7-2, with D hard to call. The CDR3 runs to 13 residues. Germline V CDR1 and CDR2: SGHTA, FQGNSA. V lost 1 base to trimming and J lost 10 bases, with 13 bases between them. The CDR3 DNA follows: TGTGCCAGCAGCTTAGAACGGCACGGCGACTACACCTTC. Residues: CASSLERHGDYTF.

This rearrangement joins TRBV24-1 to TRBJ2-2; 7 nucleotides align to TRBD2. The CDR3 has 14 residues. The V segment lost 3 bases and the J segment 8 bases; nucleotides outside the gene matches: 5. Germline CDR1 KGHDR, CDR2 SFDVKD. The CDR3 is CATSDPGGSGELFF. For the CDR3, the DNA is TGTGCCACCAGTGATCCCGGGGGGTCTGGGGAGCTGTTTTTT.

The CDR3 spells CASQTGGGTEAFF. DNA of the CDR3: TGTGCCAGCCAGACCGGAGGAGGTACTGAAGCTTTCTTT. The V gene is TRBV6-1, the J gene TRBJ1-1; D is ambiguous. Germline lookup yields CDR1 MNHNS and CDR2 SASEGT. This CDR3 has 13 amino acids. V lost 8 bases, J lost 5 bases, and 15 bases lay in between.